A single sample gave rise to the 8 T cell receptor beta chains below, sequenced in a study of vaccination and CD4 T cells after COVID-19. Cultured CD4+ T-cell DNA underwent Oncomine TCR Beta short-read sequencing. MiXCR, run by TCRdb on the PCR reads, gives a single entry per CDR3 protein. The data show approximately 16,000 distinct CDR3 sequences, around three fifths seen once. The antigens of these receptors remain unknown. Treatment meaning: approximately 11-day PBMC culture with coronavirus spike peptide pools or control peptides (ViraFEST assay). Input material: CD4+ T cells from blood, cultured in vitro. The source of these receptors is a human donor who had recovered from COVID-19.

The rearrangement links TRBV15 to TRBJ1-2; D is unclear. The CDR3 totals 15 residues. Germline CDR1 reads LNHNV; CDR2 reads YYDKDF (reference sequence). V was trimmed by 3 bases and J by 8 bases, leaving 19 bases between them. The CDR3 nucleotides read TGTGCCACCAGCAGGCCGAATCTAGGTTCGGAGGGCTACACCTTC. Protein product: CATSRPNLGSEGYTF.

The rearrangement uses TRBV7-3 and TRBJ2-1, with D tentatively TRBD2 (6 bases). CDR3 size: 14 residues. The V and J ends lost 5 bases and 4 bases respectively, with 12 bases between them. Germline lookup yields CDR1 SGHTA and CDR2 FQGTGA. For the CDR3, the DNA is TGTGCCAGCAGCGAGGAGGGGCGGTACAATGAGCAGTTCTTC. The encoded protein is CASSEEGRYNEQFF. The full variable domain, with the rest looked up from reference TRBV7-3 and TRBJ2-1, is GAGVSQTPSNKVTEKGKYVELRCDPISGHTALYWYRQSLGQGPEFLIYFQGTGAADDSGLPNDRFFAVRPEGSVSTLKIQRTERGDSAVYLCASSEEGRYNEQFFGPGTRLTVL.

Only a few counts were recorded for this clonotype. The gene calls are TRBV5-4 and TRBJ2-5, with D uncertain. V shed 2 bases and J shed 5 bases, with 16 bases lying between them. CDR1 is SGHNT and CDR2 is YYREEE in the germline V gene (reference sequence). The CDR3 is 15 residues long. The CDR3 loop reads CASSLRASIKETQYF. The DNA of the CDR3 is TGTGCCAGCAGCTTAAGGGCCTCTATTAAGGAGACCCAGTACTTC.

The chain combines TRBV7-2 with TRBJ2-3; D unresolved. Germline CDR1 SGHTA, CDR2 FQGNSA. This CDR3 contains 14 residues. The V gene lost 5 bases and the J gene lost 1 base, with 10 bases spanning the gap. The CDR3 protein is CASSPYGGTDTQYF. CDR3 DNA: TGTGCCAGCAGCCCTTATGGGGGCACAGATACGCAGTATTTT.

This clonotype was seen a few times. The chain employs TRBV7-2 and TRBJ2-7; D ambiguous. Germline loops: CDR1 SGHTA, CDR2 FQGNSA. V dropped 1 base and J dropped 6 bases, with 10 bases sitting between them. The CDR3 is 13 residues long. CDR3: CASSLVVASEQYF. CDR3 in DNA: TGTGCCAGCAGCTTAGTAGTGGCCTCCGAGCAGTACTTC. The entire variable domain, with the rest obtained from reference TRBV7-2 and TRBJ2-7, is as follows: GAGVSQSPSNKVTEKGKDVELRCDPISGHTALYWYRQSLGQGLEFLIYFQGNSAPDKSGLPSDRFSAERTGGSVSTLTIQRTQQEDSAVYLCASSLVVASEQYFGPGTRLTVT.

V usage is TRBV7-2 and J usage is TRBJ2-7; 12 bases fit TRBD1. Germline lookup yields CDR1 SGHTA and CDR2 FQGNSA. The V segment lost 5 bases and the J segment 9 bases; nucleotides outside the gene matches: 5. The CDR3 has 13 residues. The CDR3 here is CASSPGQGAGQYF. The CDR3 DNA follows: TGTGCCAGCAGCCCGGGACAGGGGGCAGGGCAGTACTTC.

The CDR3 loop is CASRKAESYGYTF. The CDR3 DNA follows: TGTGCCAGCAGAAAAGCCGAGTCCTATGGCTACACCTTC. This chain connects TRBV7-9 to TRBJ1-2; D ambiguous. The CDR3 totals 13 residues. Germline lookup yields CDR1 SEHNR and CDR2 FQNEAQ (reference sequence). V was pared by 6 bases and J by 4 bases, with 12 bases between.

By share, this clonotype ranks as medium-sized (0.01 to 0.1%). Relative to the germline gene, one junction end is altered; a read error may explain this. The chain combines TRBV7-7 with TRBJ2-5; 7 bases are a match to TRBD1. Germline CDR1 reads SSHAT; CDR2 reads FNYEAQ (reference sequence). The CDR3 extends over 15 amino acids. CDR3 DNA: TGTGCTAGCAGCTTTGGCAGGGGGTCGGGCGAGACCCAGTACTTC. This gives the protein CASSFGRGSGETQYF.